This TCR beta chain originates from a study of Graves' ophthalmopathy and Graves' hyperthyroidism. Study-level findings and limits: Blood shared most expanded thyroid clonotypes above 0.001 frequency.

The sample holds a few counts of this clonotype. Its antigen is still unknown. The diagnosis was founded upon clinical symptoms, serum thyroxine, TRAb, thyroid ultrasound and orbital computed tomography. Amplified material comprised TCR beta CDR3 regions derived from RNA transcripts. An opening RT-PCR round employed HTBI primers and preceded a second-round multiplex PCR. TCRdb recomputed calls from the multiplex PCR reads with MiXCR, one row per CDR3 protein. The sample has a few hundred thousand distinct CDR3 sequences; about two fifths are singletons. Sequencing was carried out using peripheral blood or thyroid tissue (not recorded which). The clonotype comes from an adult man with Graves' hyperthyroidism.

CDR3 in amino acids: CASSPRGAGNTEAFF. CDR3 nucleotide sequence: TGTGCCAGCAGTCCCCGGGGCGCGGGGAACACTGAAGCTTTCTTT. The chain links TRBV7-9 to TRBJ1-1; a possible D gene is TRBD1 (5 bases). The CDR3 consists of 15 residues. In germline, CDR1 is SEHNR, CDR2 FQNEAQ (reference sequence). Trimming shortened V by 6 bases and J by 1 base, and 15 bases separated the two germline ends.